This entry describes one T cell receptor beta chain. The sample originates from a study of blood T cell repertoires in COVID-19. Overall study: Spain, Italy and the United States supplied samples that represented acute and convalescent COVID-19.

TCRdb's copy holds only in-frame clones and misses some; the assay was immunoSEQ multiplex PCR. The sample carries around 94,000 clones, around 88% recorded once. V lost 2 bases to trimming and J lost 0 bases, with 12 bases between them. The CDR3 runs to 15 residues. Germline loops: CDR1 SGHDT, CDR2 YYEEEE. The receptor's source is an older man with acute or convalescent COVID-19. The chain has TRBV5-6 and TRBJ2-7; tentative D call: TRBD1 (6 bases). The specimen was peripheral blood. The CDR3 here is CASSLITGSSYEQYF. Written as DNA, the CDR3 is TGTGCCAGCAGCTTAATTACAGGGAGCTCCTACGAGCAGTACTTC.